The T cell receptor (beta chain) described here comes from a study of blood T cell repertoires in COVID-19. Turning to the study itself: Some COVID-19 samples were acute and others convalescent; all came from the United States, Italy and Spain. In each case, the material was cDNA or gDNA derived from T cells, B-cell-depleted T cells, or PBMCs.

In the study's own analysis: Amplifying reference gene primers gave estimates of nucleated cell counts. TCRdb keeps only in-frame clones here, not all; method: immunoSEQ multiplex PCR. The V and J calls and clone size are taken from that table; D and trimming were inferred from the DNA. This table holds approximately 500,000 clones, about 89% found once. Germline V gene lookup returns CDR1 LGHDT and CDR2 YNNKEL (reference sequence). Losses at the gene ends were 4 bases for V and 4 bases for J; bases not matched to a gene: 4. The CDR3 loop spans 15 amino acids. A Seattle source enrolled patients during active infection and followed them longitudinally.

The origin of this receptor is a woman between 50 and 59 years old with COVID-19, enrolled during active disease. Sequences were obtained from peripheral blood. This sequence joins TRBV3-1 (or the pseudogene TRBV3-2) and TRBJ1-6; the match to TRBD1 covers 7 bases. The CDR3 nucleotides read TGTGCCAGCAGCCTCATGACAGGGTATAATTCACCCCTCCACTTT. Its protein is CASSLMTGYNSPLHF.